Following are 16 T cell receptor beta chains from one sample sequenced in a study of technical replicates of blood from a few donors. Clones were sequenced by immunoSEQ multiplex PCR, and TCRdb holds only the in-frame ones, with some missing. The repertoire holds some 11,000 clones, 85% to 95% seen once, with 7.2% in the top ten. Sequences were obtained from PBMCs. The source of these receptors is a human donor in good health.

The chain joins TRBV10-3 to TRBJ1-2, with 11 positions matching TRBD1. This CDR3 is built from 13 residues. The germline V gene has CDR1 ENHRY and CDR2 SYGVKD. V lost 4 bases and J lost 8; bases outside the gene matches: 3. CDR3 nucleotides: TGTGCCATCAGTGCGGGACAGGGGGACGGCTACACCTTC. Protein sequence: CAISAGQGDGYTF.

The J gene is TRBJ2-3, the V gene TRBV28; TRBD1 aligns across 7 bases. Germline trimming cut 6 bases from V and 0 bases from J; bases unmatched to any gene: 9. The CDR3 is 16 amino acids. From germline, CDR1 is MDHEN and CDR2 SYDVKM. The CDR3 DNA reads as TGTGCCAGCAGACGTGACAGGGCTGTAAGCACAGATACGCAGTATTTT. It codes for CASRRDRAVSTDTQYF.

The chain employs TRBV28 and TRBJ2-2, with 8 bases that match TRBD1. V was clipped by 2 bases and J by 0 bases; unmatched bases: 11. Germline CDR1 MDHEN, CDR2 SYDVKM. The CDR3 totals 19 residues. The CDR3 nucleotides read TGTGCCAGCAGTTTAGGCTCACGACAGGGGCCCTCGAACACCGGGGAGCTGTTTTTT. Its translation is CASSLGSRQGPSNTGELFF.

The chain employs TRBV10-1 and TRBJ2-3; 9 bases are shared with TRBD1. The CDR3 contains 18 residues. V was pared by 2 bases and J by 3 bases, with 12 bases of the junction left unmatched. Germline loops: CDR1 WNHNN, CDR2 SYGVQD (reference sequence). CDR3 coding DNA: TGCGCCAGCAGTGAGAGGTTGACAGGGGGTAAGGGGACAGATACGCAGTATTTT. It codes for CASSERLTGGKGTDTQYF.

This chain links TRBV19 with TRBJ1-5; D not certain. Germline assignment: CDR1 LNHDA and CDR2 SQIVND (reference sequence). V lost 1 base to trimming and J lost 1 base, with 2 bases between them. CDR3 size: 13 residues. The CDR3 nucleotides are TGTGCCAGTAGTATAGCAAGCAATCAGCCCCAGCATTTT. It is translated as CASSIASNQPQHF. The full variable domain, its missing parts supplied by reference TRBV19 and TRBJ1-5, is DGGITQSPKYLFRKEGQNVTLSCEQNLNHDAMYWYRQDPGQGLRLIYYSQIVNDFQKGDIAEGYSVSREKKESFPLTVTSAQKNPTAFYLCASSIASNQPQHFGDGTRLSIL.

The chain links TRBV5-1 to TRBJ2-1; 8 bases agree with TRBD2. CDR3 size: 14 residues. Germline trimming cut 5 bases from V and 8 bases from J; bases unmatched to any gene: 9. CDR1 is SGHRS and CDR2 is YFSETQ in the germline V gene. Written as DNA, the CDR3 is TGCGCCAGCAGTATCGGGAGGGCCTATGATGAGCAGTTCTTC. Translation: CASSIGRAYDEQFF.

The rearrangement uses TRBV5-1 and TRBJ2-3; 13 positions match TRBD2. CDR1 is SGHRS, CDR2 YFSETQ, per germline. Trimming took 7 bases from V and 2 from J; bases not matched to a gene: 13. The CDR3 consists of 18 residues. CDR3 sequence reads: CASEDRKGLAGVTDTQYF. The CDR3 region has the DNA TGCGCCAGCGAGGACAGGAAAGGACTAGCGGGAGTCACAGATACGCAGTATTTT.

The rearrangement joins TRBV6-5 to TRBJ2-1; 9 bases agree with TRBD2. CDR1 is MNHEY, CDR2 SVGAGI, per germline. Germline trimming cut 7 bases from V and 9 bases from J; bases unmatched to any gene: 7. The CDR3 is 13 residues long. CDR3 DNA sequence: TGTGCCAGCACTGTACTAGCGGGTAGTGAGCAGTTCTTC. Its protein is CASTVLAGSEQFF.

The CDR3 here is CASRIAGDYNEQFF. CDR3 in DNA: TGTGCCAGCAGAATAGCGGGGGACTACAATGAGCAGTTCTTC. V usage is TRBV6-5 and J usage is TRBJ2-1, with TRBD2 matching over 9 bases. The germline gives CDR1 MNHEY, CDR2 SVGAGI. V dropped 6 bases and J dropped 3; count of bases not matched to a gene: 3. This CDR3 spans 14 amino acids.

The rearrangement uses TRBV27 and TRBJ2-7; tentative D call: TRBD1 (7 bases). From germline, CDR1 is MNHEY and CDR2 SMNVEV (reference sequence). V was shortened by 3 bases and J by 4 bases, with 19 bases between the two germline ends. The CDR3 loop spans 16 amino acids. This CDR3 reads CASSFLQGRGMYEQYF. CDR3 DNA: TGTGCCAGCAGTTTCCTACAGGGGCGCGGGATGTACGAGCAGTACTTC.

The rearrangement links TRBV11-2 to TRBJ2-7, with 8 bases identical to TRBD2. V shed 0 bases and J 0 bases; nucleotides not matched to a gene: 7. The CDR3 is 17 residues long. In germline, CDR1 is SGHAT, CDR2 FQNNGV. CDR3 sequence: CASSLEASGHTSYEQYF. The CDR3 nucleotides read TGTGCCAGCAGCTTAGAGGCTAGCGGGCACACCTCCTACGAGCAGTACTTC.

The chain recombines TRBV2 with TRBJ1-2; tentatively, D is TRBD1 (5 bases). Germline CDR1 and CDR2: SNHLY and FYNNEI. The CDR3 covers 12 residues. V was trimmed by 4 bases and J by 7 bases, leaving 10 bases between them. The CDR3 DNA follows: TGTGCCAGCAGTGTGGGGCCCGGTGGCTACACCTTC. Amino acid sequence: CASSVGPGGYTF.

This clone was observed a single time. The J gene is TRBJ2-1, the V gene TRBV7-9, with TRBD2 as a possible D gene (6 bases). CDR3 size: 15 residues. V was trimmed by 2 bases and J by 9 bases, leaving 17 bases between them. Per the germline V gene, CDR1 is SEHNR and CDR2 is FQNEAQ (reference sequence). The DNA for the CDR3 is TGTGCCAGCAGCTTAAATAGCGGTAAGGGCAGTGAGCAGTTCTTC. Translated, it gives CASSLNSGKGSEQFF. Variable domain in full (rest from reference TRBV7-9 and TRBJ2-1): DTGVSQNPRHKITKRGQNVTFRCDPISEHNRLYWYRQTLGQGPEFLTYFQNEAQLEKSRLLSDRFSAERPKGSFSTLEIQRTEQGDSAMYLCASSLNSGKGSEQFFGPGTRLTVL.

The chain employs TRBV6-5 and TRBJ2-7; the match to TRBD1 covers 11 bases. Germline V gene sequence: CDR1 MNHEY, CDR2 SVGAGI. This CDR3 comprises 14 residues. Unmatched junction bases numbered 1, after V lost 3 bases and J lost 3 bases. Here the CDR3 DNA reads TGTGCCAGCAGTTATGGGACAGGGGGCTACGAGCAGTACTTC. Residues: CASSYGTGGYEQYF.

The chain employs TRBV18 and TRBJ2-5, with TRBD1 matching 7 bases. Trimming took 2 bases from V and 3 from J; bases not matched to a gene: 3. Germline-derived CDR1 and CDR2 are KGHSH and LQKENI. This CDR3 is built from 14 residues. CDR3 loop: CASSPTGAEETQYF. CDR3 sequence (DNA): TGTGCCAGCTCACCAACAGGGGCAGAAGAGACCCAGTACTTC.

This chain uses TRBV28 with TRBJ1-5; possibly TRBD1 for D (5 bases). CDR1 MDHEN and CDR2 SYDVKM come from the germline V gene. This CDR3 region has 13 residues. V dropped 6 bases and J dropped 5 bases, with 11 bases sitting between them. CDR3 sequence (DNA): TGTGCCAGCAGATTGGGAGGGGATCAGCCCCAGCATTTT. This gives the protein CASRLGGDQPQHF.